This paragraph covers one TCR beta chain sequence. Study processing details: Amplified reference gene primers provided the basis for estimating nucleated cell counts. Assay used: immunoSEQ multiplex PCR; TCRdb lists only in-frame clones, some missing. V and J calls and clone size are those listed in that table; D and trimming were worked out from the DNA. The sample records around 180,000 clones, roughly 86% being singletons. The data belong to a study of blood T cell repertoires in COVID-19. Study-wide context: Samples of COVID-19 (acute and convalescent) were obtained from the United States, Italy and Spain. Sources were T cells, B-cell-depleted T cells, or PBMCs; the material itself was cDNA or gDNA.

Trimming took 6 bases from V and 8 from J; bases not matched to a gene: 8. Germline V CDR1 and CDR2: SGHTS, YDEGEE. The CDR3 is 13 residues long. The chain combines TRBV5-8 with TRBJ1-2, with 9 bases matching TRBD1. This clonotype was obtained from a man aged 35 to 55 with active or convalescent COVID-19. The sequenced material came from peripheral blood. CDR3 protein: CASIRRDRDGYTF. The DNA of the CDR3 is TGTGCCAGCATCCGGAGGGACAGGGACGGCTACACCTTC.